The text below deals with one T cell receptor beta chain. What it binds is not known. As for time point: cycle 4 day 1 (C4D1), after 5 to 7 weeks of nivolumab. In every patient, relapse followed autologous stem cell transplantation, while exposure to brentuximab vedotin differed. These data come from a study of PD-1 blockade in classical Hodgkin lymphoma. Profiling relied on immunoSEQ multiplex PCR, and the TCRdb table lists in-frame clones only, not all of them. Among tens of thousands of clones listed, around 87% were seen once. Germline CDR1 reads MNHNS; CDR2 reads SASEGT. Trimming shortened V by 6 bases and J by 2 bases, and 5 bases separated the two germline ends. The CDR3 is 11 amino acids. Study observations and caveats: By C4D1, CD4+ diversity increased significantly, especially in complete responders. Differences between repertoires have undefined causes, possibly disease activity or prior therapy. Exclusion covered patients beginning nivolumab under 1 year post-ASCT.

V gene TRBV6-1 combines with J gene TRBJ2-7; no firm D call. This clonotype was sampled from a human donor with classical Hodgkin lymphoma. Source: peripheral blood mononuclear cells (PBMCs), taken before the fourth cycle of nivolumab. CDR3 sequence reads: CASSPTYEQYF. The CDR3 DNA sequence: TGTGCCAGCAGCCCCACCTACGAGCAGTACTTC.